The rows below give T cell receptor beta chains drawn from one sample of a study of T cell responses to AZD1222 COVID-19 vaccine. Profiling relied on immunoSEQ multiplex PCR, and the TCRdb table lists in-frame clones only, not all of them. The data hold 150,000 or so clones, with 80% to 95% observed a single time. The specimen comprised peripheral blood, sampled 28 days after the second AZD1222 dose. The receptors derive from an adult who received the AZD1222 COVID-19 vaccine. Each CDR3 is given with its conserved first and last residue. D genes are given only for firm matches. Clone size is shown for a subset of rows, as once, few, many or a class of expanded clone.

TRBV6-5	-	TRBJ2-2	-	CASRRQPGELFF	TGTGCCAGCAGGCGCCAGCCCGGGGAGCTGTTTTTT
TRBV7-2	-	TRBJ2-2	-	CASSLVRMNTGELFF	TGTGCCAGCAGCTTAGTACGGATGAACACCGGGGAGCTGTTTTTT
TRBV29-1	-	TRBJ2-7	-	CSVDTDYEQYF	TGCAGCGTTGATACGGACTACGAGCAGTACTTC
TRBV7-2	-	TRBJ2-1	once	CASRSGQSSYNEQFF	TGTGCCAGCAGATCCGGACAGAGCTCCTACAATGAGCAGTTCTTC
TRBV5-4	-	TRBJ2-5	-	CASSLVGAQETQYF	TGTGCCAGCAGCTTGGTGGGGGCGCAAGAGACCCAGTACTTC
TRBV11-2	-	TRBJ1-3	-	CASSKTRGSSGNTIYF	TGTGCCAGCAGTAAAACGCGGGGGAGCTCTGGAAACACCATATATTTT
TRBV6-1	TRBD1	TRBJ2-3	-	CASSEGTGVDTDTQYF	TGTGCCAGCAGTGAAGGCACAGGGGTGGACACAGATACGCAGTATTTT
TRBV10-3	-	TRBJ2-2	-	CAITRDLTNTGELFF	TGTGCCATCACCCGGGACTTGACGAACACCGGGGAGCTGTTTTTT
TRBV19	TRBD1	TRBJ1-1	-	CASRLDRETEAFF	TGTGCCAGTAGACTGGACAGGGAAACTGAAGCTTTCTTT
TRBV5-4	TRBD2	TRBJ2-2	-	CASSLAASGITGELFF	TGTGCCAGCAGCTTGGCGGCTAGCGGGATCACCGGGGAGCTGTTTTTT
TRBV18	-	TRBJ1-1	-	CASSPPSGPKSNTEAFF	TGTGCCAGCTCACCACCAAGTGGACCGAAGTCGAACACTGAAGCTTTCTTT
TRBV6-5	-	TRBJ2-3	-	CASSYEIAGSTDTQYF	TGTGCCAGCAGTTACGAAATAGCAGGTAGCACAGATACGCAGTATTTT
TRBV12-3/TRBV12-4	-	TRBJ1-1	-	CASSFSRNTEAFF	TGTGCCAGCAGTTTTAGCCGGAACACTGAAGCTTTCTTT
TRBV9	-	TRBJ1-2	-	CASSVGGYGYTF	TGTGCCAGCAGCGTAGGGGGGTATGGCTACACCTTC
TRBV7-3	-	TRBJ2-3	few	CASSLTGGGADTQYF	TGTGCCAGCAGCTTAACAGGAGGGGGCGCAGATACGCAGTATTTT
TRBV18	TRBD1	TRBJ1-4	-	CASSPGQVNEKLFF	TGTGCCAGCTCACCGGGACAGGTCAATGAAAAACTGTTTTTT
TRBV10-3	TRBD1	TRBJ1-2	once	CAIRPTGNMRVGYTF	TGTGCCATCAGACCGACAGGGAATATGAGGGTAGGCTACACCTTC
TRBV7-7	TRBD2	TRBJ2-1	few	CASSLGLAGVKQFF	TGTGCCAGCAGCTTAGGACTAGCGGGAGTGAAGCAGTTCTTC
TRBV7-2	-	TRBJ1-1	-	CASSPNRGGNTEAFF	TGTGCCAGCAGTCCTAATAGGGGGGGGAACACTGAAGCTTTCTTT
TRBV18	TRBD1	TRBJ1-6	once	CASSARDSNSPLHF	TGTGCCAGCTCAGCCCGGGACAGCAATTCACCCCTCCACTTT
TRBV19	-	TRBJ1-1	-	CAIRSHGQPNTEAFF	TGTGCCATTCGCTCTCACGGACAGCCGAACACTGAAGCTTTCTTT
TRBV5-4	-	TRBJ1-1	once	CASSISPGTEAFF	TGTGCCAGCAGCATCTCCCCGGGCACTGAAGCTTTCTTT
TRBV28	TRBD2	TRBJ2-3	-	CASSNSSGYTDTQYF	TGTGCCAGCAGCAATTCTAGCGGATACACAGATACGCAGTATTTT
TRBV27	-	TRBJ2-1	-	CASSSPGPSYNEQFF	TGTGCCAGCAGCAGTCCGGGACCGTCCTACAATGAGCAGTTCTTC
TRBV9	-	TRBJ2-5	-	CASSVVSGGAETQYF	TGTGCCAGCAGCGTAGTTTCAGGGGGGGCCGAGACCCAGTACTTC
TRBV12-3/TRBV12-4	-	TRBJ1-2	-	CASSLFYGYTF	TGTGCCAGCAGTTTGTTCTATGGCTACACCTTC
TRBV11-3	-	TRBJ2-5	-	CASSTGPQETQYF	TGTGCCAGTAGCACCGGCCCTCAAGAGACCCAGTACTTC
TRBV11-2	-	TRBJ2-1	-	CASSPTRGQRAEQFF	TGTGCCAGCAGCCCGACTAGGGGGCAGAGGGCTGAGCAGTTCTTC
TRBV4-3	-	TRBJ2-7	-	CASSQGQAYEQYF	TGCGCCAGCAGCCAAGGACAAGCCTACGAGCAGTACTTC
TRBV7-2	TRBD2	TRBJ2-5	-	CASSQRLAGGQETQYF	TGTGCCAGCAGCCAAAGACTAGCGGGGGGTCAAGAGACCCAGTACTTC
TRBV12-3/TRBV12-4	-	TRBJ1-5	-	CASSLSFKQPQHF	TGTGCCAGCAGTTTATCGTTTAAACAGCCCCAGCATTTT